The subject of this entry is one T cell receptor (beta chain). Its specificity is unknown. This sample stems from a study of OX40 agonist ivuxolimab in advanced cancers. Study conclusions and caveats: Doses of 0.1 to 3.0 mg/kg were accompanied by clonal expansion of CD4+ and CD8+ blood T cells by week 6.

The table came from immunoSEQ multiplex PCR; TCRdb's copy has only in-frame clones and leaves some out. The sample includes about 72,000 clones, about 88% of them seen just once. V gave up 4 bases and J gave up 0 bases; unmatched junction bases: 3. The CDR3 totals 17 residues. Per the germline V gene, CDR1 is WNHNN and CDR2 is SYGVQD (reference sequence). The chain recombines TRBV10-1 with TRBJ2-2; TRBD2 matches at 12 bases. The receptor's source is an adult with an advanced solid tumor such as melanoma, head and neck, liver or kidney cancer. The specimen comprised CD4+ or CD8+ T cells sorted from blood, sampled in a trial of the OX40 agonist ivuxolimab. The CDR3 DNA reads TGCGCCAGCAGTGTTCTAGCGGGGGGGTCGAACACCGGGGAGCTGTTTTTT. It specifies CASSVLAGGSNTGELFF.